These 9 T cell receptor beta chains were sequenced from one sample in a study of early T cells in non-severe SARS-CoV-2 infection. TCRdb itself ran the 5' RACE reads through MiXCR, one entry per CDR3 protein. The sample lists tens of thousands of distinct CDR3 sequences; 3% to 4.5% were seen once. The specimen was whole blood. These receptors originate from an adult who was a healthcare worker with PCR-confirmed SARS-CoV-2 infection or an uninfected control (not recorded which).

In this sample, this clonotype turned up many times. This chain links TRBV6-1 with TRBJ1-5, with 7 bases that match TRBD1. Losses at the gene ends were 4 bases for V and 7 bases for J; bases not matched to a gene: 4. The length of the CDR3 is 13 residues. Per the germline V gene, CDR1 is MNHNS and CDR2 is SASEGT. The CDR3 sequence is CASSGDSLQPQHF. The CDR3 DNA reads TGTGCCAGCAGTGGGGACAGTCTCCAGCCCCAGCATTTT.

This clonotype was found many times. V usage is TRBV9 and J usage is TRBJ2-7; a weak D match, TRBD1 (5 bases). Between the trimmed V and J ends, which lost 4 bases and 1 base, there was a span of 12 bases. Looked up from germline, CDR1 is SGDLS and CDR2 is YYNGEE. There are 14 residues in the CDR3. DNA for the CDR3: TGTGCCAGCAGCCCGCAGGCAGGGTCCTACGAGCAGTACGTC. It translates to CASSPQAGSYEQYV.

Ten or more counts support this clonotype. CDR3 coding DNA: TGTGCCAGCAGTGAAACTAGTCCCGAGCAGTACTTC. Residues: CASSETSPEQYF. The chain uses TRBV28 and TRBJ2-7, with a possible D match to TRBD2 (5 bases). In germline, CDR1 is MDHEN, CDR2 SYDVKM. The CDR3 totals 12 residues. The V end lost 5 bases, the J end lost 6 bases, and 11 bases lay between the germline ends.

The chain carries TRBV12-5 and TRBJ2-5; possibly TRBD1 for D (5 bases). The V gene lost 2 bases and the J gene lost 3 bases, with 7 bases spanning the gap. The CDR3 runs to 13 residues. Germline V gene sequence: CDR1 LGHNT, CDR2 FRNRAP. The CDR3 DNA sequence: TGTGCTAGTGGTTTGCTCAGGGAAGAGACCCAGTACTTC. Its protein is CASGLLREETQYF.

In its sample, this clonotype was seen many times. This chain connects TRBV28 to TRBJ1-3, with D possibly being TRBD1 (5 bases). CDR1 MDHEN and CDR2 SYDVKM come from the germline V gene. This CDR3 contains 15 residues. The germline V and J ends were trimmed by 2 bases and 0 bases, with 8 bases remaining between them. Here the CDR3 DNA reads TGTGCCAGCAGTTTACCCGGGGGCTCTGGAAACACCATATATTTT. The encoded protein is CASSLPGGSGNTIYF.

Many counts were recorded for this clonotype. The chain joins TRBV6-5 to TRBJ2-1, with D unclear. Trimming cost V 2 bases and J 1 base, with 12 bases left between them. CDR1 and CDR2 (germline): MNHEY, SVGAGI. The CDR3 has 16 amino acids. CDR3 in DNA: TGTGCCAGCAGTTACCTGGTAAACCCTTCCTACAATGAGCAGTTCTTC. It yields the protein CASSYLVNPSYNEQFF.

This clonotype came up many times. The gene calls are TRBV25-1 and TRBJ2-3; D is undetermined. The CDR3 consists of 17 residues. Trimming cost V 3 bases and J 8 bases, with 24 bases left between them. Germline lookup yields CDR1 MGHDK and CDR2 SYGVNS. The CDR3 protein is CASSDPSAALRGGTQYF. CDR3 bases: TGTGCCAGCAGTGATCCGTCGGCAGCCCTACGCGGCGGTACGCAGTATTTT.

At least ten counts were recorded for this clonotype. V gene TRBV24-1 combines with J gene TRBJ2-1; TRBD2 aligns across 8 bases. The CDR3 sequence is 16 residues long. The trim removed 0 bases at V and 7 bases at J, leaving 7 bases unmatched. The germline gives CDR1 KGHDR, CDR2 SFDVKD. DNA for the CDR3: TGTGCCACCAGTGATTTGCGCGCGGGAGGCCGGAATGAGCAGTTCTTC. Translating it yields CATSDLRAGGRNEQFF.

To note about this clonotype: This likely comes from a read error, as the CDR3 has no conserved phenylalanine or tryptophan at its end. This chain connects TRBV9 to TRBJ1-2; TRBD1 might be the D (5 bases). From germline, CDR1 is SGDLS and CDR2 YYNGEE. The CDR3 runs 17 residues. V lost 2 bases to trimming and J lost 6 bases, with 23 bases between them. The CDR3 spells CASSVDGGLFSVDGYTL. The CDR3 nucleotides are TGTGCCAGCAGCGTCGATGGGGGACTGTTTTCCGTCGATGGCTACACCTTG.